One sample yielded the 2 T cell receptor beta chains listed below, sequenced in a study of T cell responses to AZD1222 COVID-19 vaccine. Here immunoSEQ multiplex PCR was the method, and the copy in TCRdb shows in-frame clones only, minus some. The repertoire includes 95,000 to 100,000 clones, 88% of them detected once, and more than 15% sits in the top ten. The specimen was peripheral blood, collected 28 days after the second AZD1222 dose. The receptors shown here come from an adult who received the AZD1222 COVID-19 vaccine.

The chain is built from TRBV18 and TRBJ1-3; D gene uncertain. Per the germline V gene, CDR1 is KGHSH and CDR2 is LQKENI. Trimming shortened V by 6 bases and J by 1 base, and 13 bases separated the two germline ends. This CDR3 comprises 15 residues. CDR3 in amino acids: CASSRDGGSGNTIYF. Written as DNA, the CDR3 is TGTGCCAGCTCGCGAGACGGCGGGTCTGGAAACACCATATATTTT. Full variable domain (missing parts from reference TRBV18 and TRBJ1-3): NAGVMQNPRHLVRRRGQEARLRCSPMKGHSHVYWYRQLPEEGLKFMVYLQKENIIDESGMPKERFSAEFPKEGPSILRIQQVVRGDSAAYFCASSRDGGSGNTIYFGEGSWLTVV.

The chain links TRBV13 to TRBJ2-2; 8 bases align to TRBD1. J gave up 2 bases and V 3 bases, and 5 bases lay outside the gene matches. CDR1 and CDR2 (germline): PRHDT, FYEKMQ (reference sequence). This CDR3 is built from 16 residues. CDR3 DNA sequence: TGTGCCAGCAGCTTTTTACAGGGGGAAAACACCGGGGAGCTGTTTTTT. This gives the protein CASSFLQGENTGELFF.